This T cell receptor (beta chain) was obtained from a study of beta chain features in type 1 diabetes. Whole-study context: Patients looked much like healthy donors when it came to age, gender and cell yields. Sorted cells from all samples, numbering some 99,000,000, were examined.

The study reverse transcribed the entire isolated RNA, so it sequenced expressed TCRB transcripts. The data were produced by immunoSEQ multiplex PCR, yet TCRdb's version contains in-frame clones alone and is incomplete. The sample lists about 360,000 clones; around 13% were seen once. The CDR3 runs 15 residues. Per the germline V gene, CDR1 is SGDLS and CDR2 is YYNGEE. Trimming cost V 2 bases and J 9 bases; bases outside gene matches: 13. Donors underwent one heparinised blood draw, around 120 mL on average. The study, taken as a whole, reports: Although PCR might favor shorter templates, it would do so equally in patients and controls. Among all four CD4+ subsets, Type 1 diabetes patients had TCRB CDR3s that were moderately but significantly shorter.

With regard to this clone: No antigen is known for it.

This clonotype was obtained from a woman between 18 and 30 years old with type 1 diabetes. The chain has TRBV9 and TRBJ1-1; 7 bases align to TRBD1. Sequenced: naive CD4+ T cells from blood. CDR3 coding DNA: TGTGCCAGCAGCGTTCGGGACAGTGTGAGGGAGAAAGCTTTCTTT. Protein: CASSVRDSVREKAFF.